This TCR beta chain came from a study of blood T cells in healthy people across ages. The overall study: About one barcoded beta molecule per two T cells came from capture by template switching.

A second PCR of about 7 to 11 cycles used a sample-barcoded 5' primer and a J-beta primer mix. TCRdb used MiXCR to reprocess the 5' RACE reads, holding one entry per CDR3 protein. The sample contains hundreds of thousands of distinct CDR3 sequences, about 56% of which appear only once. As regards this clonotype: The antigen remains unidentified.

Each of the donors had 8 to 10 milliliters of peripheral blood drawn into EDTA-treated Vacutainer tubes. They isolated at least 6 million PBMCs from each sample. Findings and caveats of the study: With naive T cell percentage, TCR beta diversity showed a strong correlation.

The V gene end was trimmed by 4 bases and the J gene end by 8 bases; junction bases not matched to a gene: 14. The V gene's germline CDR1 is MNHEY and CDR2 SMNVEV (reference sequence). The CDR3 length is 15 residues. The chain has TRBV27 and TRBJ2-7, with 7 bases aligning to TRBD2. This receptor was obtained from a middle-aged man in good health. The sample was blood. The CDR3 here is CASSSPPLAGEKQYF. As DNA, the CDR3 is TGTGCCAGCAGTTCCCCTCCTCTGGCGGGAGAGAAGCAGTACTTC.